This is a list of T cell receptor beta chains from one sample in a study of regulatory T cells in long-lasting Graves disease. TCRdb reprocessed the multiplex PCR reads via MiXCR and lists one record per CDR3 protein. Here the sample spans more than 350,000 distinct CDR3 sequences, around a fifth being singletons. Sequenced material: peripheral blood mononuclear cells (PBMCs), taken when the disease was refractory, from a patient treated with antithyroid drugs. The receptors come from a female donor with Graves disease. Both conserved end residues are part of each CDR3. The order of the fields is V gene, D gene, J gene, clone size, CDR3 protein, CDR3 DNA. D genes are given only for firm matches. Some rows mark clone size as missing; the rest say once, few, many or name a class of expanded clone.

TRBV30	TRBD1	TRBJ2-2	.	CAWSYPDRGKVGELVF	TGTGCCTGGAGTTACCCGGACAGGGGGAAAGTCGGGGAGCTGGTTTTT
TRBV19	TRBD1	TRBJ1-5	.	CASSDRGASGFQPQHF	TGTGCCAGCTCGGACAGGGGCGCTTCGGGTTTTCAGCCCCAGCATTTT
TRBV20-1	.	TRBJ2-7	few	CSARPPTGEQYF	TGCAGTGCTAGGCCCCCGACAGGCGAGCAGTACTTC
TRBV5-1	TRBD1	TRBJ2-1	.	CASSPFETGGEGLVF	TGCGCCAGCAGCCCATTCGAGACAGGGGGCGAAGGATTGGTCTTC
TRBV14	.	TRBJ2-5	many	CASSRWETQYF	TGTGCCAGCAGCCGGTGGGAGACCCAGTACTTC
TRBV2	TRBD2	TRBJ2-1	.	CASNRLADNNEQFF	TGTGCCAGCAACAGGCTAGCGGATAACAATGAGCAGTTCTTC
TRBV5-6	.	TRBJ2-7	.	CASSLEGTPYEQYF	TGTGCCAGCAGCTTGGAGGGGACTCCCTACGAGCAGTACTTC
TRBV5-1	.	TRBJ1-2	many	CASSLSLRATEVYTF	TGCGCCAGCAGCTTGTCCTTACGTGCGACAGAGGTCTACACCTTC
TRBV6-2/TRBV6-3	TRBD1	TRBJ1-4	few	CASSYTGGPFRF	TGTGCCAGCAGCTACACAGGGGGACCCTTTCGTTTT
TRBV18	.	TRBJ1-1	many	CASSPGLLNTEAFF	TGTGCCAGCTCACCAGGACTTCTGAACACTGAAGCTTTCTTT